These 22 T cell receptor beta chains were all obtained from the same sample, sequenced in a study of type 1 regulatory T cells. MiXCR, applied by TCRdb to the reads, yields one record per CDR3 protein. The table shows about 42,000 distinct CDR3 sequences, with more than 9% occurring only once. No antigen is known for these receptors. The sequencing input was cultured non-Tr1 T cells, either the whole culture or a sorted T cell fraction (not recorded which). These receptor sequences come from a human donor in good health.

This clonotype was detected ten times or more. The chain carries TRBV24-1 and TRBJ1-5, with D hard to call. Germline-derived CDR1 and CDR2 are KGHDR and SFDVKD. V was shortened by 9 bases and J by 2 bases, with 13 bases between the two germline ends. The CDR3 covers 14 residues. The CDR3: CATARGFGNQPQHF. The CDR3 DNA reads as TGTGCCACCGCCAGAGGTTTTGGCAATCAGCCCCAGCATTTT.

DNA for the CDR3: TGTGCCAGCAGGACCCCAGGTGGTGGCTACACCTTC. The encoded protein is CASRTPGGGYTF. The chain has TRBV6-1 and TRBJ1-2; no firm D call. Germline V gene sequence: CDR1 MNHNS, CDR2 SASEGT. The CDR3 extends over 12 amino acids. Trimming removed 6 bases at V and 7 bases at J, with 12 bases between.

This clonotype was detected ten times or more. The chain has TRBV15 and TRBJ2-1; weak D call: TRBD2 (5 bases). In germline, CDR1 is LNHNV, CDR2 YYDKDF (reference sequence). This CDR3 has 15 residues. Trimming left V 0 bases short and J 3 bases short, with 9 bases between. The CDR3 DNA reads as TGTGCCACCAGCAGAGATCGAGGAGGCTACAATGAGCAGTTCTTC. This encodes CATSRDRGGYNEQFF.

This clonotype was picked up many times. The rearrangement links TRBV7-2 to TRBJ1-1; 7 bases line up with TRBD1. The CDR3 has 14 residues. V shed 5 bases, J shed 6 bases, and the junction held 9 bases outside the gene matches. Germline V lookup: CDR1 SGHTA, CDR2 FQGNSA. CDR3 in amino acids: CASSPGQVGSEAFF. The CDR3 DNA reads as TGTGCCAGCAGCCCCGGACAGGTGGGCTCTGAAGCTTTCTTT.

This clonotype was recorded a few times. V is TRBV6-2 or TRBV6-3 and J is TRBJ2-1, with 8 positions matching TRBD2. Trimming took 6 bases from V and 5 from J; bases not matched to a gene: 12. The germline gives CDR1 MNHEY, CDR2 SVGEGT. The CDR3 length is 16 residues. DNA for the CDR3: TGTGCCAGCAGGAGGCCCTTGGCGGGAGGCAACAATGAGCAGTTCTTC. Translated, it gives CASRRPLAGGNNEQFF.

This clonotype is judged medium-sized (0.01 to 0.1%). The chain has TRBV4-2 and TRBJ1-1; D ambiguous. Germline V CDR1 and CDR2: LGHNA, YNFKEQ. The ends were cut back, 0 bases at V and 1 base at J, with 6 bases in the middle. The CDR3 extends over 14 amino acids. CDR3 sequence reads: CASSQEGRNTEAFF. The CDR3 region has the DNA TGTGCCAGCAGCCAAGAAGGAAGGAACACTGAAGCTTTCTTT.

This clonotype has at least ten counts. The chain couples TRBV7-2 to TRBJ2-1; 10 bases fit TRBD2. This CDR3 has 15 amino acids. V lost 5 bases, J lost 7 bases, and 8 bases stayed unmatched. Germline V gene sequence: CDR1 SGHTA, CDR2 FQGNSA. The CDR3: CASSVGLARSNEQFF. DNA of the CDR3: TGTGCCAGCAGCGTGGGACTAGCGCGGAGTAATGAGCAGTTCTTC.

This clonotype was seen many times. The rearrangement links TRBV5-1 to TRBJ2-2, with TRBD2 matching 8 bases. This CDR3 spans 15 amino acids. Trimming cost V 4 bases and J 4 bases; bases outside gene matches: 6. Germline V lookup: CDR1 SGHRS, CDR2 YFSETQ. The CDR3 here is CASSISGSSTGELFF. The CDR3 nucleotides read TGCGCCAGCAGCATAAGCGGGAGCTCCACCGGGGAGCTGTTTTTT.

This clonotype is medium-sized within its sample. The chain has TRBV20-1 and TRBJ2-5; D unclear. Trimming cost V 4 bases and J 3 bases, with 3 bases left between them. Germline-derived CDR1 and CDR2 are DFQATT and SNEGSKA (reference sequence). The CDR3 is 10 amino acids. The CDR3 DNA reads as TGCAGTGCTATTAAAGAGACCCAGTACTTC. This codes for CSAIKETQYF.

This clonotype showed up many times. The CDR3 sequence is CASSERAATLGQPQHF. DNA of the CDR3: TGTGCCAGCAGTGAACGGGCAGCTACTCTGGGGCAGCCCCAGCATTTT. This sequence joins TRBV6-1 and TRBJ1-5; D is unclear. Germline V gene sequence: CDR1 MNHNS, CDR2 SASEGT. V shed 2 bases and J shed 7 bases, with 18 bases lying between them. The length of the CDR3 is 16 residues.

This clonotype was seen repeatedly, ten times or more. The V and J genes are TRBV5-1 and TRBJ2-7; no clear D gene. V was shortened by 4 bases and J by 2 bases, with 13 bases between the two germline ends. Per the germline V gene, CDR1 is SGHRS and CDR2 is YFSETQ. The CDR3 covers 14 residues. Here the CDR3 reads CASSPLGGTYEQYF. Here the CDR3 DNA reads TGCGCCAGCAGCCCTTTGGGCGGCACCTACGAGCAGTACTTC.

The V call is TRBV13, the J call TRBJ2-3, with 9 bases aligning to TRBD2. The germline V gene has CDR1 PRHDT and CDR2 FYEKMQ (reference sequence). The CDR3 contains 16 residues. V trimming: 4 bases; J trimming: 4 bases; junction bases outside the gene matches: 9. The CDR3 nucleotides are TGTGCCAGCAGCTCCCGGCGCGGGAGGGCAGCAGATACGCAGTATTTT. Translation gives CASSSRRGRAADTQYF.

The chain combines TRBV20-1 with TRBJ2-6; D unclear. Trimming took off 3 bases at V and 4 bases at J, with 4 bases between the two ends. The CDR3 covers 12 residues. Germline V gene data show CDR1 as DFQATT and CDR2 as SNEGSKA (reference sequence). The CDR3 nucleotides are TGCAGTGCTAGTCCCGGGGCCAACGTCCTGACTTTC. Translating gives CSASPGANVLTF.

This clonotype has at least ten counts. J is TRBJ2-1 and V is TRBV29-1; no reliable D call. Germline CDR1 is SQVTM and CDR2 is ANQGSEA. Trimming took 4 bases from V and 5 from J, leaving 12 bases between them. The CDR3 length is 13 residues. CDR3 loop: CSVARALNNEQFF. The DNA for the CDR3 is TGCAGCGTTGCCCGGGCCCTTAACAATGAGCAGTTCTTC.

There are many counts of this clonotype. The V call is TRBV7-2, the J call TRBJ2-4; D is unclear. Germline V gives CDR1 SGHTA, CDR2 FQGNSA. The V end was cut by 0 bases, the J end by 9 bases, with 9 bases between. CDR3 length: 13 residues. In DNA form, the CDR3 reads TGTGCCAGCAGCTTAGCGCTCGAGAGCATTCAGTACTTC. It codes for CASSLALESIQYF.

This clonotype was observed at least ten times. The rearrangement joins TRBV12-3 or TRBV12-4 to TRBJ1-4, with unresolved D. V lost 7 bases to trimming and J lost 0 bases, with 9 bases between them. CDR3 size: 14 residues. The CDR3 region has the DNA TGTGCCAGCAATGACGGTGCAACTAATGAAAAACTGTTTTTT. Its protein is CASNDGATNEKLFF.

This clonotype appeared a few times. The J gene is TRBJ2-1, the V gene TRBV5-4; 7 bases fit TRBD1. The CDR3 is 13 residues long. CDR1 is SGHNT and CDR2 is YYREEE in the germline V gene (reference sequence). Trimming at V came to 1 base and at J to 9 bases, leaving 4 bases not matched to a gene. This CDR3 is CASSLKGAGEQFF. The CDR3 region has the DNA TGTGCCAGCAGCTTGAAGGGGGCGGGTGAGCAGTTCTTC.

This clonotype was picked up a small number of times. The chain is built from TRBV6-2 or TRBV6-3 and TRBJ2-7; D uncertain. V gave up 7 bases and J gave up 5 bases, with 9 bases separating them. This CDR3 is 11 amino acids long. Germline CDR1 and CDR2: MNHEY and SVGEGT. The CDR3 coding sequence is TGTGCCAGCAAGGAAGGGCACGAGCAGTACTTC. Protein product: CASKEGHEQYF.

The chain has TRBV28 and TRBJ1-2; D call uncertain. The CDR3 totals 14 residues. Trimming shortened V by 6 bases and J by 8 bases, and 19 bases separated the two germline ends. Germline loops: CDR1 MDHEN, CDR2 SYDVKM. In DNA, the CDR3 is TGTGCCAGCAGCCAACCCGGACGGCAGCGGGGCTACACCTTC. Translated: CASSQPGRQRGYTF.

Ten or more counts support this clonotype. V is TRBV7-8 and J is TRBJ2-3; D call uncertain. Germline lookup yields CDR1 SGHVS and CDR2 FQNEAQ. The CDR3 has 12 amino acids. V lost 4 bases and J 4 bases, leaving 6 bases between the germline ends. The CDR3: CASSSRPDTQYF. CDR3 coding DNA: TGTGCCAGCAGCTCCCGACCAGATACGCAGTATTTT.

V usage is TRBV7-2 and J usage is TRBJ2-2, with 7 bases matching TRBD1. With 5 bases clipped from V and 4 bases from J, the junction kept 7 bases outside the gene matches. The CDR3 extends over 15 amino acids. CDR1 and CDR2 from the germline V gene are SGHTA and FQGNSA. This CDR3 is CASSQRGLSTGELFF. DNA of the CDR3: TGTGCCAGCAGCCAGAGGGGGCTTTCCACCGGGGAGCTGTTTTTT.

In this sample, this clonotype turned up a few times. The V and J genes are TRBV20-1 and TRBJ2-1; 12 bases map to TRBD2. Germline lookup yields CDR1 DFQATT and CDR2 SNEGSKA (reference sequence). The V and J ends lost 3 bases and 9 bases, in that order; junction bases with no gene match: 15. The CDR3 is 17 residues long. CDR3 sequence (DNA): TGCAGTGCTAGCCCCATTGACCAGACTAGCGGGAGTGCTGAGCAGTTCTTC. This sequence encodes CSASPIDQTSGSAEQFF.